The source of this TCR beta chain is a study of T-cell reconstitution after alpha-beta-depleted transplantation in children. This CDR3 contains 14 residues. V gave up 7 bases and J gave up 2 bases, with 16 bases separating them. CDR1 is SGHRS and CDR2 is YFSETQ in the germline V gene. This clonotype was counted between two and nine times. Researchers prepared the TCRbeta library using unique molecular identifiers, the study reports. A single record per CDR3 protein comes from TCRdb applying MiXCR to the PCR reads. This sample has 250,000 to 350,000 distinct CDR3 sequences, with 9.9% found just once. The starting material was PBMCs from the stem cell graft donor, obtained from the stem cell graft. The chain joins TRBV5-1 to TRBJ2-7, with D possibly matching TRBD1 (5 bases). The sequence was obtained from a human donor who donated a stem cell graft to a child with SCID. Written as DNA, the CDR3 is TGCGCCAGCCGCGGACACGCCGTAGCCTACGAGCAGTACTTC. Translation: CASRGHAVAYEQYF.